This T cell receptor (beta chain) was retrieved from a study of blood T cell repertoires in COVID-19. Study-level information: Acute and convalescent COVID-19 samples came from the United States, Italy and Spain. T cells, B-cell-depleted T cells, or PBMCs supplied cDNA or gDNA.

Data came from immunoSEQ multiplex PCR; TCRdb stores just in-frame clones and leaves some out. Counted here are some 130,000 clones, approximately 84% occurring once; the ten biggest clones make up around 13%. Germline V lookup: CDR1 KGHSH, CDR2 LQKENI. This CDR3 spans 13 amino acids. V was pared by 3 bases and J by 7 bases, with 10 bases between. This TCR came from a human donor in a cohort sampled during active COVID-19. Sequencing input: peripheral blood. The chain carries TRBV18 and TRBJ1-5; weak D call: TRBD1 (5 bases). The CDR3 sequence is CASSPWGDQPQHF. CDR3 DNA: TGTGCCAGCTCACCGTGGGGGGACCAGCCCCAGCATTTT. Full variable domain (rest looked up from reference TRBV18 and TRBJ1-5): NAGVMQNPRHLVRRRGQEARLRCSPMKGHSHVYWYRQLPEEGLKFMVYLQKENIIDESGMPKERFSAEFPKEGPSILRIQQVVRGDSAAYFCASSPWGDQPQHFGDGTRLSIL.